Listed below are T cell receptor beta chains from one sample, sequenced in a study of cytomegalovirus exposure and HLA in healthy donors. TCRdb's table, derived via immunoSEQ multiplex PCR, lists solely in-frame clones and lacks some. The table shows 90,000 to 120,000 clones, with around three quarters occurring only once. Sequencing input: PBMCs. Receptors were obtained from a man between 45 and 60 years old in good health and CMV-seropositive. Both conserved end residues are part of each CDR3. Each record gives: clone size, J gene, D gene, V gene, CDR3 protein, CDR3 DNA. D genes are given only for firm matches. Clone sizes are given selectively: once, few, many, or a class where the clone is expanded.

clone_size: -
j_call: TRBJ1-1
d_call: TRBD1
v_call: TRBV5-5
cdr3_aa: CASLRDRDMNTEAFF
cdr3_nt: TGTGCCAGCCTCCGGGACAGGGACATGAACACTGAAGCTTTCTTT

clone_size: -
j_call: TRBJ2-7
d_call: TRBD1
v_call: TRBV10-3
cdr3_aa: CAISQRTGAYEQYF
cdr3_nt: TGTGCCATCAGTCAAAGGACAGGGGCCTACGAGCAGTACTTC

clone_size: -
j_call: TRBJ1-1
d_call: -
v_call: TRBV28
cdr3_aa: CASIRGPNTEAFF
cdr3_nt: TGTGCCAGCATAAGAGGGCCCAACACTGAAGCTTTCTTT

clone_size: -
j_call: TRBJ2-7
d_call: -
v_call: TRBV29-1
cdr3_aa: CSVELTGDEQYF
cdr3_nt: TGCAGCGTTGAACTAACGGGGGACGAGCAGTACTTC

clone_size: -
j_call: TRBJ1-4
d_call: -
v_call: TRBV25-1
cdr3_aa: CASMGGGLEKLFF
cdr3_nt: TGTGCCAGCATGGGAGGGGGACTCGAAAAACTGTTTTTT

clone_size: once
j_call: TRBJ2-7
d_call: -
v_call: TRBV28
cdr3_aa: CASSPTNSYEQYF
cdr3_nt: TGTGCCAGCAGCCCAACAAATTCCTACGAGCAGTACTTC

clone_size: -
j_call: TRBJ2-7
d_call: -
v_call: TRBV27
cdr3_aa: CASSPPEQGPVYEQYF
cdr3_nt: TGTGCCAGCAGTCCCCCTGAGCAGGGGCCAGTCTACGAGCAGTACTTC

clone_size: -
j_call: TRBJ2-7
d_call: -
v_call: TRBV6-6
cdr3_aa: CASSPDRTSYEQYF
cdr3_nt: TGTGCCAGCAGCCCCGACAGGACCTCCTACGAGCAGTACTTC

clone_size: -
j_call: TRBJ2-3
d_call: TRBD1
v_call: TRBV5-1
cdr3_aa: CASSDRGRTDTQYF
cdr3_nt: TGCGCCAGCAGCGACAGGGGGCGCACAGATACGCAGTATTTT

clone_size: -
j_call: TRBJ1-1
d_call: TRBD1
v_call: TRBV29-1
cdr3_aa: CSVEVPRGRAEAFF
cdr3_nt: TGCAGCGTTGAAGTCCCCAGGGGGCGGGCTGAAGCTTTCTTT

clone_size: -
j_call: TRBJ1-1
d_call: -
v_call: TRBV7-3
cdr3_aa: CASSSDKNTEAFF
cdr3_nt: TGTGCCAGCAGCTCTGACAAGAACACTGAAGCTTTCTTT

clone_size: -
j_call: TRBJ2-5
d_call: -
v_call: TRBV11-2
cdr3_aa: CASSPSSGETQYF
cdr3_nt: TGTGCCAGCAGCCCCAGTTCGGGAGAGACCCAGTACTTC

clone_size: -
j_call: TRBJ1-1
d_call: -
v_call: TRBV6-5
cdr3_aa: CASRDWNTEAFF
cdr3_nt: TGTGCCAGCAGGGACTGGAACACTGAAGCTTTCTTT

clone_size: -
j_call: TRBJ2-3
d_call: TRBD2
v_call: TRBV28
cdr3_aa: CASSLRRWSGGTDTQYF
cdr3_nt: TGTGCCAGCAGTTTAAGGAGGTGGAGCGGGGGAACAGATACGCAGTATTTT

clone_size: -
j_call: TRBJ2-3
d_call: TRBD2
v_call: TRBV10-3
cdr3_aa: CAISERGGLTDTQYF
cdr3_nt: TGTGCCATCAGTGAACGGGGGGGCCTCACAGATACGCAGTATTTT

clone_size: -
j_call: TRBJ1-4
d_call: TRBD1
v_call: TRBV28
cdr3_aa: CASSSPGQGGEKLFF
cdr3_nt: TGTGCCAGCAGCAGTCCGGGACAGGGGGGAGAAAAACTGTTTTTT

clone_size: few
j_call: TRBJ1-4
d_call: -
v_call: TRBV5-8
cdr3_aa: CASSLPGSATNEKLFF
cdr3_nt: TGTGCCAGCAGCTTGCCCGGGAGTGCAACTAATGAAAAACTGTTTTTT

clone_size: few
j_call: TRBJ2-2
d_call: TRBD2
v_call: TRBV5-1
cdr3_aa: CASSLASGGSPNTGELFF
cdr3_nt: TGCGCCAGCAGCTTGGCTTCGGGGGGGTCCCCGAACACCGGGGAGCTGTTTTTT

clone_size: -
j_call: TRBJ2-7
d_call: TRBD1
v_call: TRBV2
cdr3_aa: CASTRTGIAYEQYF
cdr3_nt: TGTGCCAGCACGAGGACAGGGATTGCCTACGAGCAGTACTTC

clone_size: -
j_call: TRBJ1-5
d_call: -
v_call: TRBV18
cdr3_aa: CASSRDFNQPQHF
cdr3_nt: TGTGCCAGCTCCAGGGACTTTAATCAGCCCCAGCATTTT

clone_size: -
j_call: TRBJ2-5
d_call: -
v_call: TRBV29-1
cdr3_aa: CSVDARGALETQYF
cdr3_nt: TGCAGCGTTGACGCCCGGGGGGCTTTGGAGACCCAGTACTTC

clone_size: -
j_call: TRBJ2-1
d_call: TRBD1
v_call: TRBV5-1
cdr3_aa: CASSLAGGQGSYNEQFF
cdr3_nt: TGCGCCAGCAGCTTGGCCGGAGGACAGGGATCGTACAATGAGCAGTTCTTC

clone_size: -
j_call: TRBJ1-3
d_call: TRBD1
v_call: TRBV7-9
cdr3_aa: CASSNTGAERDTIYF
cdr3_nt: TGTGCCAGCAGTAACACAGGGGCCGAGCGGGACACCATATATTTT

clone_size: -
j_call: TRBJ1-5
d_call: -
v_call: TRBV6-1
cdr3_aa: CASSERAIYQPQHF
cdr3_nt: TGTGCCAGCAGTGAGCGGGCTATATATCAGCCCCAGCATTTT

clone_size: -
j_call: TRBJ1-5
d_call: TRBD1
v_call: TRBV7-8
cdr3_aa: CASSFRGLSNQPQHF
cdr3_nt: TGTGCCAGCAGTTTCAGGGGGCTGAGCAATCAGCCCCAGCATTTT

clone_size: -
j_call: TRBJ2-3
d_call: -
v_call: TRBV5-5
cdr3_aa: CASSLVPTGDTQYF
cdr3_nt: TGTGCCAGCAGCTTGGTTCCTACGGGAGATACGCAGTATTTT

clone_size: once
j_call: TRBJ2-3
d_call: -
v_call: TRBV19
cdr3_aa: CASREETEADTQYF
cdr3_nt: TGTGCCAGCAGAGAAGAGACAGAGGCAGATACGCAGTATTTT

clone_size: -
j_call: TRBJ2-5
d_call: TRBD2
v_call: TRBV5-1
cdr3_aa: CASSLRGGEETQYF
cdr3_nt: TGCGCCAGCAGCTTACGGGGGGGCGAGGAGACCCAGTACTTC

clone_size: -
j_call: TRBJ1-6
d_call: TRBD1
v_call: TRBV27
cdr3_aa: CASSPYGTGTGSYNSPLHF
cdr3_nt: TGTGCCAGCAGTCCCTACGGGACGGGGACAGGATCCTATAATTCACCCCTCCACTTT